A single T cell receptor (beta chain) is shown here with its context. This record belongs to a study of CD8+ T cells in alopecia areata. RNA was extracted and reverse transcribed into cDNA as the sequencing template. Measured with immunoSEQ multiplex PCR; TCRdb has only the in-frame clones, and not every one. The sample holds 130,000 to 150,000 clones, roughly 46% seen once. The CDR3 consists of 13 residues. The V gene's germline CDR1 is SQVTM and CDR2 ANQGSEA. This sequence joins TRBV29-1 and TRBJ2-5; D is unresolved. The sample here was CD4+ T cells sorted from blood, taken at week 0. The sequence was obtained from a human donor with alopecia areata. This chain's CDR3 is CSQTVGRAETQYF. The CDR3, as DNA: TGCAGTCAAACAGTGGGCAGAGCAGAGACCCAGTACTTC.